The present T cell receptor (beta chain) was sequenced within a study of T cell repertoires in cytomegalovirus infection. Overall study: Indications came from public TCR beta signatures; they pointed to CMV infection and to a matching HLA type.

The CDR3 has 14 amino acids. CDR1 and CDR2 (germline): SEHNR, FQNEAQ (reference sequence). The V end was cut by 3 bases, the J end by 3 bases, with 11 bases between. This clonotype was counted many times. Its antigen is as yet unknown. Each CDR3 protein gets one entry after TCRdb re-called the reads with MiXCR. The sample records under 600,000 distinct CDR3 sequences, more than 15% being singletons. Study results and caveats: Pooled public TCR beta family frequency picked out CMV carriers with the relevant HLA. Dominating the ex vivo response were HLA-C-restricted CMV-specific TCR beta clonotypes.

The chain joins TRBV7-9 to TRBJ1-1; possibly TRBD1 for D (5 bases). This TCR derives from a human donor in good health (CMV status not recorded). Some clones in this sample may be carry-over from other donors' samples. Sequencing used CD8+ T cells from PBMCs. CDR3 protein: CASSLKGGDTEAFF. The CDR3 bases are TGTGCCAGCAGCTTGAAGGGAGGGGACACTGAAGCTTTCTTT.